What follows are 26 T cell receptor beta chains derived from one specimen sequenced in a study of blood T cell repertoires in COVID-19. The method was immunoSEQ multiplex PCR; TCRdb's version includes in-frame clones alone and lacks a portion of them. The sample includes roughly 87,000 clones, 70% to 90% seen only once; the top ten take approximately 0.45%. The sample was peripheral blood. The receptors come from a man aged 55 to 70 with acute or convalescent COVID-19.

The genes are TRBV6-6 and TRBJ1-2; D not resolved. The V end was cut by 6 bases, the J end by 5 bases, with 16 bases between. The CDR3 is 14 residues long. Looked up from germline, CDR1 is MNHNY and CDR2 is SVGAGI (reference sequence). CDR3 in DNA: TGTGCCAGCAGCCTCAAGCTGGTAGATTATGGCTACACCTTC. This codes for CASSLKLVDYGYTF.

This chain connects TRBV27 to TRBJ1-2, with 8 bases lining up with TRBD1. V lost 5 bases to trimming and J lost 0 bases; unmatched junction nucleotides: 14. Germline V gene data show CDR1 as MNHEY and CDR2 as SMNVEV (reference sequence). The CDR3 totals 18 residues. The CDR3 here is CASSPRRDRPPSNYGYTF. As DNA, the CDR3 is TGTGCCAGCAGTCCAAGACGGGACAGGCCTCCGTCTAACTATGGCTACACCTTC.

V and J are TRBV7-8 and TRBJ1-5, with D possibly TRBD1 on 6 matching bases. This CDR3 has 15 residues. V was clipped by 1 base and J by 4 bases, with 11 bases between them. From germline, CDR1 is SGHVS and CDR2 FQNEAQ. CDR3 in DNA: TGTGCCAGCAGCTTAGATGGGGGCTTGAATCAGCCCCAGCATTTT. Its protein is CASSLDGGLNQPQHF.

This clone was counted a single time. The chain is built from TRBV5-8 and TRBJ1-5; 8 nucleotides match TRBD1. After removal of 5 bases from V and 0 bases from J, the junction contained 10 bases not matched to a gene. The CDR3 runs 17 residues. Germline CDR1 and CDR2: SGHTS and YDEGEE. The CDR3 here is CASRPDRGDYSNQPQHF. Here the CDR3 DNA reads TGTGCCAGCAGACCTGACAGGGGCGACTATAGCAATCAGCCCCAGCATTTT.

This sequence joins TRBV2 and TRBJ1-5, with 9 bases matching TRBD1. V gave up 2 bases and J gave up 0 bases; unmatched junction bases: 5. The CDR3 has 17 amino acids. Germline V gene lookup returns CDR1 SNHLY and CDR2 FYNNEI. The CDR3 sequence is CASSETGTGYSNQPQHF. CDR3 DNA sequence: TGTGCCAGCAGTGAAACCGGGACAGGGTATAGCAATCAGCCCCAGCATTTT.

J is TRBJ2-1 and V is TRBV19; TRBD1 agrees at 8 bases. V lost 5 bases and J lost 2; bases outside the gene matches: 8. The CDR3 is 16 amino acids. Germline V gene sequence: CDR1 LNHDA, CDR2 SQIVND (reference sequence). CDR3 sequence reads: CASSLPQGAAYNEQFF. In DNA, the CDR3 is TGTGCCAGTAGTCTACCCCAGGGGGCAGCCTACAATGAGCAGTTCTTC.

The V call is TRBV10-2, the J call TRBJ2-7; the D gene is possibly TRBD1 (6 bases). The ends were cut back, 5 bases at V and 3 bases at J, with 8 bases in the middle. The CDR3 is 12 amino acids. Per the germline V gene, CDR1 is WSHSY and CDR2 is SAAADI. The chain's CDR3 is CASSLQGYEQYF. The CDR3, as DNA: TGCGCCAGCAGTTTACAGGGCTACGAGCAGTACTTC.

This clone showed up just once. J is TRBJ1-1 and V is TRBV10-2; the D gene is possibly TRBD1 (5 bases). The germline gives CDR1 WSHSY, CDR2 SAAADI. The CDR3 extends over 12 amino acids. The V and J ends lost 3 bases and 10 bases respectively, with 12 bases between them. CDR3 in amino acids: CASSEFQGGAFF. Here the CDR3 DNA reads TGCGCCAGCAGTGAATTCCAGGGAGGAGCTTTCTTT.

This chain links TRBV12-2 with TRBJ2-5; TRBD2, the table's D call, was not compared with the DNA. TRBV12-2 is assigned pseudogene status. The length of the CDR3 is 21 residues. Here the CDR3 reads CASRLATPGLAGGQLTETQYF. The CDR3 region has the DNA TGTGCAAGTCGCTTAGCAACCCCGGGACTAGCGGGGGGCCAACTAACGGAGACCCAGTACTTC.

The chain combines TRBV27 with TRBJ2-1; 12 nucleotides match TRBD2. The CDR3 sequence is 16 residues long. Germline assignment: CDR1 MNHEY and CDR2 SMNVEV (reference sequence). The J segment lost 0 bases and the V segment lost 7 bases, leaving 4 bases of the junction unmatched. The CDR3 spells CASTGLAGSSYNEQFF. The CDR3 DNA reads TGTGCCAGCACTGGACTAGCGGGGAGCTCCTACAATGAGCAGTTCTTC.

The genes are TRBV11-3 and TRBJ1-2; the D is unclear. Trimming removed 5 bases from V and 8 bases from J, with 15 bases in between. This CDR3 contains 13 residues. Germline V gives CDR1 SGHNT, CDR2 YENEEA. CDR3 in amino acids: CASSDGSSGGYTF. The CDR3, as DNA: TGTGCCAGCAGCGACGGATCTTCGGGAGGCTACACCTTC.

The CDR3 DNA reads TGTGCCAGCAGCTTGTACTCGACAGGGATGGGGTATGGCTACACCTTC. Encoded protein: CASSLYSTGMGYGYTF. The V and J genes are TRBV11-1 and TRBJ1-2; TRBD1 aligns across 7 bases. Germline-derived CDR1 and CDR2 are SGHAT and FQDESV (reference sequence). The CDR3 is 16 amino acids. V lost 3 bases to trimming and J lost 5 bases; unmatched junction nucleotides: 12.

This clone was seen only once. The chain uses TRBV19 and TRBJ1-2; 10 nucleotides align to TRBD1. V trimming: 5 bases; J trimming: 4 bases; junction bases outside the gene matches: 19. Germline values: CDR1 LNHDA, CDR2 SQIVND (reference sequence). CDR3 size: 19 residues. CDR3 nucleotide sequence: TGTGCCAGTAGTCCGGTAGGGGGAGTGTCCGGGACAGGGGTCTATGGCTACACCTTC. Protein: CASSPVGGVSGTGVYGYTF.

The CDR3 DNA reads TGTGCCAGCAGCTTAGAGGGACTAGCGGGGGGAGAGACCCAGTACTTC. This encodes CASSLEGLAGGETQYF. The chain links TRBV7-2 to TRBJ2-5; 15 bases match TRBD2. CDR1 and CDR2 from the germline V gene are SGHTA and FQGNSA. V lost 1 base and J lost 4; bases outside the gene matches: 1. CDR3 length: 16 residues.

J is TRBJ2-3 and V is TRBV11-3; D might be TRBD2 (6 bases). Between the trimmed V and J ends, which lost 5 bases and 3 bases, there was a span of 12 bases. Germline-derived CDR1 and CDR2 are SGHNT and YENEEA. This CDR3 region has 14 residues. The CDR3: CASSQSRGTDTQYF. For the CDR3, the DNA is TGTGCCAGCAGCCAAAGTCGGGGGACAGATACGCAGTATTTT.

The chain employs TRBV29-1 and TRBJ1-2; TRBD1 might be the D (6 bases). The ends were cut back, 0 bases at V and 0 bases at J, with 11 bases in the middle. CDR3 length equals 15 residues. Germline CDR1 SQVTM, CDR2 ANQGSEA. CDR3: CSVEDAAGANYGYTF. CDR3 nucleotide sequence: TGCAGCGTTGAAGATGCGGCAGGGGCTAACTATGGCTACACCTTC.

The genes are TRBV12-3 or TRBV12-4 and TRBJ1-1; perhaps TRBD1 as D (6 bases). This CDR3 is 13 amino acids long. The V end was cut by 6 bases, the J end by 7 bases, with 15 bases between. DNA for the CDR3: TGTGCCAGCAGCCCTGTGGGGGCGAATGAAGCTTTCTTT. Its protein product is CASSPVGANEAFF.

The gene calls are TRBV6-5 and TRBJ1-2; 7 nucleotides line up with TRBD1. V gave up 7 bases and J gave up 0 bases; unmatched junction bases: 5. The germline V gene has CDR1 MNHEY and CDR2 SVGAGI. This CDR3 is built from 14 residues. The CDR3 DNA is TGTGCCAGCATCGCCGGGACAGCTAACTATGGCTACACCTTC. It translates to CASIAGTANYGYTF.

The chain has TRBV24-1 and TRBJ2-2, with 12 bases lining up with TRBD2. J lost 1 base, V lost 8 bases, and 4 bases had no gene match. Looked up from germline, CDR1 is KGHDR and CDR2 is SFDVKD. The CDR3 runs to 16 residues. The CDR3 region has the DNA TGTGCCACCATCCGACTAGCGGGGGAGAACACCGGGGAGCTGTTTTTT. It specifies CATIRLAGENTGELFF.

The chain joins TRBV10-2 to TRBJ2-7, with TRBD1 identical over 7 bases. The ends lost 6 bases at V and 2 bases at J; junction bases unmatched: 7. This CDR3 region has 14 residues. From germline, CDR1 is WSHSY and CDR2 SAAADI. DNA for the CDR3: TGCGCCAGCAGCCCTACAGGGGATACCTACGAGCAGTACTTC. Protein product: CASSPTGDTYEQYF.

The V and J genes are TRBV7-9 and TRBJ2-5; 7 bases map to TRBD2. J gave up 0 bases and V 1 base, and 8 bases lay outside the gene matches. CDR3 length equals 17 residues. From germline, CDR1 is SEHNR and CDR2 FQNEAQ (reference sequence). The chain's CDR3 is CASSLGLADSYQETQYF. The CDR3 DNA reads as TGTGCCAGCAGCTTAGGGCTAGCGGACTCGTACCAAGAGACCCAGTACTTC.

Written as DNA, the CDR3 is TGCAGCGTTGTCCCGGGGGGGCTTAATGAAAAACTGTTTTTT. This encodes CSVVPGGLNEKLFF. The chain couples TRBV29-1 to TRBJ1-4; the D gene is possibly TRBD1 (6 bases). V was trimmed by 4 bases and J by 4 bases, leaving 13 bases between them. The CDR3 runs 14 residues. CDR1 is SQVTM and CDR2 is ANQGSEA in the germline V gene.

A few counts support this clone. V gene TRBV7-7 combines with J gene TRBJ1-1; D call uncertain. Trimming removed 2 bases at V and 5 bases at J, with 6 bases between. CDR1 is SSHAT and CDR2 is FNYEAQ in the germline V gene (reference sequence). This CDR3 is 12 amino acids long. The CDR3 loop is CASSLTRTEAFF. In DNA form, the CDR3 reads TGTGCCAGCAGCTTAACGCGGACTGAAGCTTTCTTT.

The genes are TRBV9 and TRBJ1-3, with unresolved D. V was clipped by 0 bases and J by 4 bases, with 17 bases between them. The CDR3 covers 17 residues. Germline CDR1 and CDR2: SGDLS and YYNGEE. The CDR3 here is CASSVDPRRERGNTIYF. The CDR3 nucleotides read TGTGCCAGCAGCGTAGACCCTAGGAGGGAACGAGGAAACACCATATATTTT.

This clone was counted only a few times. The CDR3 is CASSREINTEAFF. The CDR3 DNA reads as TGTGCCAGCAGTAGGGAGATTAACACTGAAGCTTTCTTT. The rearrangement links TRBV6-5 to TRBJ1-1; the D is unclear. Germline V gives CDR1 MNHEY, CDR2 SVGAGI. Trimming pared 5 bases from V and 2 bases from J, leaving 9 bases between. This CDR3 is 13 amino acids long.

This clone was counted a few times. In the same sample, other DNA sequences code for this CDR3. The rearrangement joins TRBV18 to TRBJ2-7; 9 bases align to TRBD2. The CDR3 is 15 amino acids. V dropped 0 bases and J dropped 2; count of bases not matched to a gene: 2. Germline assignment: CDR1 KGHSH and CDR2 LQKENI. The CDR3 region is CASSPPTSGTYEQYF. The CDR3 DNA follows: TGTGCCAGCTCACCACCGACTAGCGGTACCTACGAGCAGTACTTC.